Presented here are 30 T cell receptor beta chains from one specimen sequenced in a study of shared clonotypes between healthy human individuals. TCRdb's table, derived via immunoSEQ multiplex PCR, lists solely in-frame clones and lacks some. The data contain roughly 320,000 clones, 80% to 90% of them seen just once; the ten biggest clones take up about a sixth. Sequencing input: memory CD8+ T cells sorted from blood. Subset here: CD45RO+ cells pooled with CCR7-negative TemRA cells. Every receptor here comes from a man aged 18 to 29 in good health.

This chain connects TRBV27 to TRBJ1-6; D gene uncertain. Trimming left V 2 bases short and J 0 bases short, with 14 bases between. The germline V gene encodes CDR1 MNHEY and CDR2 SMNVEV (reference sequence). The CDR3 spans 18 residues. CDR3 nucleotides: TGTGCCAGCAGTTTACAGGCGTCAACCCTCTCCTATAATTCACCCCTCCACTTT. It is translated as CASSLQASTLSYNSPLHF.

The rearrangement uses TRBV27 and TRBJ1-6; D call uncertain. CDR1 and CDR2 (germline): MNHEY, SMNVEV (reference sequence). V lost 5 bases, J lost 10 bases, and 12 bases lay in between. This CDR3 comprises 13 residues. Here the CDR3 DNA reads TGTGCCAGCAGTCTCGGGCAGAACTCACCCCTCCACTTT. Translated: CASSLGQNSPLHF.

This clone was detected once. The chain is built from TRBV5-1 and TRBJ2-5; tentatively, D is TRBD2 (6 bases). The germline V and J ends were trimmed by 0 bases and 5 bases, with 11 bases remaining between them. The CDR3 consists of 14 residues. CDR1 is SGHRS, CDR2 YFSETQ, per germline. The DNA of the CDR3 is TGCGCCAGCAGCTTGGGGGACTCATGGGAGACCCAGTACTTC. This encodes CASSLGDSWETQYF.

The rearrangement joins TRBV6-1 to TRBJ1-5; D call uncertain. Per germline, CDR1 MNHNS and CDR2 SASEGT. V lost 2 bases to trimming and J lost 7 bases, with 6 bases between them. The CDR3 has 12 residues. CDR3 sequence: CASSEMGQPQHF. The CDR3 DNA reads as TGTGCCAGCAGTGAAATGGGCCAGCCCCAGCATTTT.

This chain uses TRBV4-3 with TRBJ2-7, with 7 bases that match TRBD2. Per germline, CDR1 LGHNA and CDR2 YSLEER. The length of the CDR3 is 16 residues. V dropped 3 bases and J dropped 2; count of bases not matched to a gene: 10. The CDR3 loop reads CASSQEGRGPPYEQYF. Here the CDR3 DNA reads TGCGCCAGCAGCCAGGAGGGGAGGGGTCCCCCCTACGAGCAGTACTTC.

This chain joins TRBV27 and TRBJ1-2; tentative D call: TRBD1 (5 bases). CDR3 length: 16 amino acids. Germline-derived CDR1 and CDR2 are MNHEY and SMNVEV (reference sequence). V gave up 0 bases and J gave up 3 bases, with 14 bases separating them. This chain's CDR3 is CASSLSPTGADYGYTF. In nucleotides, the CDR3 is TGTGCCAGCAGTTTATCCCCCACAGGAGCCGACTATGGCTACACCTTC.

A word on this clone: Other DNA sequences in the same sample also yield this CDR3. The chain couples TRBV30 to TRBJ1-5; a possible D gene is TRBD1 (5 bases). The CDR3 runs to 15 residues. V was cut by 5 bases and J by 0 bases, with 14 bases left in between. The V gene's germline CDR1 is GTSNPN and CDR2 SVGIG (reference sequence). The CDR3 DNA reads TGTGCCTGGGGGGCCGAAAATTATAGCAATCAGCCCCAGCATTTT. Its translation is CAWGAENYSNQPQHF.

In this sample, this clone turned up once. CDR3 loop: CASGFPEAFF. CDR3 bases: TGTGCTAGTGGTTTCCCTGAAGCTTTCTTT. The rearrangement links TRBV12-5 to TRBJ1-1; no clear D gene. Trimming stripped 3 bases from V and 6 bases from J, with 2 bases between. Germline V CDR1 and CDR2: LGHNT, FRNRAP. The CDR3 length is 10 residues.

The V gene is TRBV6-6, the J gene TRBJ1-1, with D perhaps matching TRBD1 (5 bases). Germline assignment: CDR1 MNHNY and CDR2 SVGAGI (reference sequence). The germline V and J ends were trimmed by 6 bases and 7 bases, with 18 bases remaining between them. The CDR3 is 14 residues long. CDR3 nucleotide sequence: TGTGCCAGCAGCGTTCAGGGTCTAGGAAGTGAAGCTTTCTTT. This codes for CASSVQGLGSEAFF.

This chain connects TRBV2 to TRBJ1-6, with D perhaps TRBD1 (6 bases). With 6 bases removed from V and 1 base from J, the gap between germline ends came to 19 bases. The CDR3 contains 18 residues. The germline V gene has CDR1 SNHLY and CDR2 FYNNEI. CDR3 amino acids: CASSGGTRPGSYNSPLHF. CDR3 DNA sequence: TGTGCCAGCAGCGGGGGGACACGGCCGGGGTCCTATAATTCACCCCTCCACTTT.

The CDR3 spells CASSSGQGDEQYF. For the CDR3, the DNA is TGCGCCAGCAGCTCGGGACAGGGAGACGAGCAGTACTTC. This sequence joins TRBV5-1 and TRBJ2-7; TRBD1 matches 9 bases. J gave up 5 bases and V 3 bases, and 3 bases lay outside the gene matches. CDR1 is SGHRS and CDR2 is YFSETQ in the germline V gene. This CDR3 contains 13 residues.

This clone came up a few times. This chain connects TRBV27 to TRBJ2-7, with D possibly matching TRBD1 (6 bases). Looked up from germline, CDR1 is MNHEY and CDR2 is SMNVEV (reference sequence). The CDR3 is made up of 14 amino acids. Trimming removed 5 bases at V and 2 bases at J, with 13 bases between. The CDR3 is CASSTQGFTYEQYF. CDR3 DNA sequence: TGTGCCAGCAGTACACAGGGATTCACCTACGAGCAGTACTTC.

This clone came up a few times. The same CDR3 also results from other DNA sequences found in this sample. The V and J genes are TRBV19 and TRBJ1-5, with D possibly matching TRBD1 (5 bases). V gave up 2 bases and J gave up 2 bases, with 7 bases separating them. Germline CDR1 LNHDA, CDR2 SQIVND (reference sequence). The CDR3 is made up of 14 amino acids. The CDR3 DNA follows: TGTGCCAGTAGTATAAGGGACGGCAATCAGCCCCAGCATTTT. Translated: CASSIRDGNQPQHF.

The CDR3, as DNA: TGCGCCAGCAGCCATGTGCCCGAAGAGACCCAGTACTTC. Amino acid sequence: CASSHVPEETQYF. The chain links TRBV5-1 to TRBJ2-5, with no clear D. The CDR3 spans 13 residues. Trimming took off 4 bases at V and 3 bases at J, with 10 bases between the two ends. Germline CDR1 and CDR2: SGHRS and YFSETQ.

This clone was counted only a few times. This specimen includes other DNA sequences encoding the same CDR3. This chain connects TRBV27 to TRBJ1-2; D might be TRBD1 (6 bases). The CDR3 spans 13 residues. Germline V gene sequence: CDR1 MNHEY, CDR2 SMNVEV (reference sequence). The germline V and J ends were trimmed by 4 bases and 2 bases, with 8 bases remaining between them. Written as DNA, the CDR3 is TGTGCCAGCAGTTCCACAGGGAACTATGGCTACACCTTC. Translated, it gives CASSSTGNYGYTF.

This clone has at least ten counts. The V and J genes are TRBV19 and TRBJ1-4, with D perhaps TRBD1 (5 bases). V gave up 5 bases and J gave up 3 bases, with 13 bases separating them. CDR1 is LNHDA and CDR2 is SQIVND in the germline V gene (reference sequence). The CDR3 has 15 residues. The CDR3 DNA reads TGTGCCAGTAGTGCCCGACAGAGTCCTAATGAAAAACTGTTTTTT. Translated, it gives CASSARQSPNEKLFF.

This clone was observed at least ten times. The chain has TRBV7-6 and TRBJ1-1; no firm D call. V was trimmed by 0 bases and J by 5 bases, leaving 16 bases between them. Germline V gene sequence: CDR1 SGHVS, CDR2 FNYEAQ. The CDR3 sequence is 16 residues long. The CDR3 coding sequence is TGTGCCAGCAGCTTAGCGTTAGGCGGGTCGTGGACTGAAGCTTTCTTT. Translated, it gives CASSLALGGSWTEAFF.

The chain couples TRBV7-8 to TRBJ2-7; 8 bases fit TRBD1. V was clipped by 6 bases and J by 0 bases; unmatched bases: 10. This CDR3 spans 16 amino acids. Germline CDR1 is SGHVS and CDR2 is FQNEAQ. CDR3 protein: CASRNDRGAASYEQYF. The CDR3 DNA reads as TGTGCCAGCAGAAACGACAGGGGCGCAGCCTCCTACGAGCAGTACTTC.

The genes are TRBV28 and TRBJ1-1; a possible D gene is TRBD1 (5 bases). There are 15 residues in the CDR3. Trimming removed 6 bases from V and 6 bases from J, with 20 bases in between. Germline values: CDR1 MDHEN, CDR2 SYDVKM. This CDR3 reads CASSRQTELSSEAFF. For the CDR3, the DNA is TGTGCCAGCAGCCGTCAGACAGAACTGAGCTCTGAAGCTTTCTTT.

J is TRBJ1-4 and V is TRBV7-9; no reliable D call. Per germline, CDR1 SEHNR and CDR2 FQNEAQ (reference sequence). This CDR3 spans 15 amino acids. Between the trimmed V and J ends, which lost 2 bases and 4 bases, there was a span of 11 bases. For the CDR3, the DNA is TGTGCCAGCAGCTTAAGTCCACTTGTTAATGAAAAACTGTTTTTT. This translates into CASSLSPLVNEKLFF.

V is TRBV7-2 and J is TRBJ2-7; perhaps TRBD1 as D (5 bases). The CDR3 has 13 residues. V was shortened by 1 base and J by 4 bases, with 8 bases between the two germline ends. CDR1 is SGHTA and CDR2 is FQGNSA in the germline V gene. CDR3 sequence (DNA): TGTGCCAGCAGCTTAGTTGCAGGGTACGAGCAGTACTTC. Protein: CASSLVAGYEQYF.

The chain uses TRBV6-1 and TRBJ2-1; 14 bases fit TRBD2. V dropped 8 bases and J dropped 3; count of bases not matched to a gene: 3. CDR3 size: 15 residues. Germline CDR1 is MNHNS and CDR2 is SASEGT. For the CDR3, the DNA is TGTGCCAGCGGGGGACTAGCGGGGGACTACAATGAGCAGTTCTTC. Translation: CASGGLAGDYNEQFF.

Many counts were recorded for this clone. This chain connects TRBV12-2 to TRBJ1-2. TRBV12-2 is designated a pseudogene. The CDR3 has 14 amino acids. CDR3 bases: TGTGCAAGTCGCTCGCGCCGGCGGGCCTACGGCTACACCTTC. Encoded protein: CASRSRRRAYGYTF.

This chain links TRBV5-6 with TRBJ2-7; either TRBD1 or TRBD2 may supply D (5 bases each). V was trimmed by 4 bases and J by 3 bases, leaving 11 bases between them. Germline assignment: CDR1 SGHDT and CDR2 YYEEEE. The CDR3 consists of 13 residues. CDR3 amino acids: CASSPGDGYEQYF. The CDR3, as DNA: TGTGCCAGCAGCCCCGGGGACGGCTACGAGCAGTACTTC.

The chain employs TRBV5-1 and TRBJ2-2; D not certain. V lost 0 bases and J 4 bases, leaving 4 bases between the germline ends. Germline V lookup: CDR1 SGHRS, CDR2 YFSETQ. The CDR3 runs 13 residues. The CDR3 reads CASSLGPTGELFF. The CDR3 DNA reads TGCGCCAGCAGCTTGGGTCCCACCGGGGAGCTGTTTTTT.

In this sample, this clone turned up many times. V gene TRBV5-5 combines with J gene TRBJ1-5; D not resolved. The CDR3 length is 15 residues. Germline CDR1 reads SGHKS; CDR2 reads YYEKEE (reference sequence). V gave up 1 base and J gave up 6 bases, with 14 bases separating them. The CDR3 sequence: CASSLSAGRAQPQHF. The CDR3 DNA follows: TGTGCCAGCAGCTTGTCAGCCGGCCGAGCTCAGCCCCAGCATTTT.

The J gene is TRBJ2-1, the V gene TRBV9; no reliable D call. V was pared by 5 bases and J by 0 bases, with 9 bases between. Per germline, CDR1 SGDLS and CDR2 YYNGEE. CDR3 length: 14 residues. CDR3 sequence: CASSRPLSYNEQFF. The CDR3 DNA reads TGTGCCAGCAGTAGACCGCTCTCCTACAATGAGCAGTTCTTC.

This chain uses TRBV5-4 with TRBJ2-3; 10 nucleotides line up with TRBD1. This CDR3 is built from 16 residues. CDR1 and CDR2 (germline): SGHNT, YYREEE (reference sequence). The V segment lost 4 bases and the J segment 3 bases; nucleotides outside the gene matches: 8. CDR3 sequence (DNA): TGTGCCAGCAGCGTCGTCCCGGGACAGGGGACAGATACGCAGTATTTT. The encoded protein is CASSVVPGQGTDTQYF.

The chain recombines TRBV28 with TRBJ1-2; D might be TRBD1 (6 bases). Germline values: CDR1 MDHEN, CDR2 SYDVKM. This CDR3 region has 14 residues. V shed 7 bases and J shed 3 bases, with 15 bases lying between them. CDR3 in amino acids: CASNPRGGYYGYTF. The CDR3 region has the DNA TGTGCCAGCAACCCGAGAGGGGGATACTATGGCTACACCTTC.

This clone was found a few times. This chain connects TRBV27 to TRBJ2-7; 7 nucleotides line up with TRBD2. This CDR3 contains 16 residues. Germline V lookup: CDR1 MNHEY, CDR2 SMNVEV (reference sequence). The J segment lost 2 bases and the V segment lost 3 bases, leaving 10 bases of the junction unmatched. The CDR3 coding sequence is TGTGCCAGCAGTTTCTCTGCGGGAGCTTACACCTACGAGCAGTACTTC. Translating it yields CASSFSAGAYTYEQYF.